The 23 T cell receptor beta chains below come from one sample, sequenced in a study of memory CD4+ T cells and cytomegalovirus serostatus. The sort gate was single viable CD3+CD4+CD8-CD45RO+ cells for memory CD4+ T cells. Only in-frame clones appear in the TCRdb table, and some are missing; sequencing was by immunoSEQ multiplex PCR. The top ten clones hold 2% to 3% of a sample with about 56,000 clones, 70% to 85% of them seen once. Source material: memory CD4+ T cells from blood. The receptors originated from an adult in good health and CMV-seropositive.

The chain uses TRBV2 and TRBJ1-1; 7 bases agree with TRBD1. Germline CDR1 SNHLY, CDR2 FYNNEI. Germline trimming cut 6 bases from V and 0 bases from J; bases unmatched to any gene: 4. The CDR3 length is 14 residues. The CDR3 protein is CASRGDSLNTEAFF. The CDR3 region has the DNA TGTGCCAGCAGGGGGGACAGTTTGAACACTGAAGCTTTCTTT.

V is TRBV7-9 and J is TRBJ1-1; TRBD1 is a possible D gene (6 bases). There are 11 residues in the CDR3. From germline, CDR1 is SEHNR and CDR2 FQNEAQ (reference sequence). V was shortened by 5 bases and J by 11 bases, with 12 bases between the two germline ends. The DNA for the CDR3 is TGTGCCAGCAGCCCAGACAGGTTTGCTTTCTTT. Protein: CASSPDRFAFF.

The V gene is TRBV19, the J gene TRBJ2-5; D may be TRBD2 (6 bases). CDR3 length: 12 residues. CDR1 and CDR2 (germline): LNHDA, SQIVND (reference sequence). V dropped 8 bases and J dropped 2 bases, with 9 bases sitting between them. The CDR3 coding sequence is TGTGCCAGTGCTAGCGTTCAAGAGACCCAGTACTTC. As protein: CASASVQETQYF.

The chain uses TRBV27 and TRBJ1-4, with D possibly TRBD1 on 6 matching bases. Germline V lookup: CDR1 MNHEY, CDR2 SMNVEV (reference sequence). The CDR3 length is 14 residues. V lost 6 bases, J lost 5 bases, and 13 bases lay in between. CDR3: CASRGGQLNEKLFF. In DNA form, the CDR3 reads TGTGCCAGCAGGGGAGGACAGCTCAATGAAAAACTGTTTTTT.

The V gene is TRBV28, the J gene TRBJ2-1, with D possibly being TRBD1 (6 bases). Germline values: CDR1 MDHEN, CDR2 SYDVKM. The CDR3 is 15 amino acids. The V and J ends lost 4 bases and 2 bases respectively, with 12 bases between them. The CDR3 sequence: CASSSEGVAYNEQFF. In DNA form, the CDR3 reads TGTGCCAGCAGTTCCGAGGGGGTCGCCTACAATGAGCAGTTCTTC.

The J gene is TRBJ2-2, the V gene TRBV9; D unresolved. Trimming stripped 3 bases from V and 4 bases from J, with 10 bases between. CDR3 size: 14 residues. Germline assignment: CDR1 SGDLS and CDR2 YYNGEE. DNA for the CDR3: TGTGCCAGCAGCGCGTTAGTAGTCACCGGGGAGCTGTTTTTT. This gives the protein CASSALVVTGELFF.

Here the CDR3 DNA reads TGTGCCAGTAGTATCTACAGGAACACTGAAGCTTTCTTT. It specifies CASSIYRNTEAFF. This chain connects TRBV19 to TRBJ1-1; D is unclear. This CDR3 is 13 amino acids long. V lost 3 bases to trimming and J lost 1 base, with 6 bases between them. Germline CDR1 reads LNHDA; CDR2 reads SQIVND (reference sequence).

The chain joins TRBV6-5 to TRBJ1-3; 8 positions agree with TRBD1. Germline V lookup: CDR1 MNHEY, CDR2 SVGAGI. J gave up 10 bases and V 5 bases, and 7 bases lay outside the gene matches. CDR3 size: 13 residues. The CDR3 nucleotides read TGTGCCAGCAGTCCCGGACAGGGTGAGACCATATATTTT. This encodes CASSPGQGETIYF.

The V call is TRBV6-1, the J call TRBJ2-7, with 8 bases fitting TRBD1. CDR1 is MNHNS and CDR2 is SASEGT in the germline V gene. V lost 10 bases to trimming and J lost 2 bases; unmatched junction nucleotides: 7. This CDR3 is 13 amino acids long. The CDR3 nucleotides read TGTGCCACCTTAGGACAGGGTACCTACGAGCAGTACGTC. This translates into CATLGQGTYEQYV.

The V and J genes are TRBV2 and TRBJ2-5; 8 nucleotides match TRBD2. V dropped 8 bases and J dropped 0; count of bases not matched to a gene: 2. Germline V lookup: CDR1 SNHLY, CDR2 FYNNEI. CDR3 length: 13 amino acids. The CDR3 bases are TGTGCCAGCCGGGGGGGGTACCAAGAGACCCAGTACTTC. As protein: CASRGGYQETQYF.

This clone was observed a few times. J is TRBJ2-2 and V is TRBV5-4; 15 nucleotides line up with TRBD2. This CDR3 has 17 residues. The V and J ends lost 3 bases and 5 bases, in that order; junction bases with no gene match: 5. Germline lookup yields CDR1 SGHNT and CDR2 YYREEE (reference sequence). The CDR3 loop is CASSYGLAGGPTGELFF. DNA for the CDR3: TGTGCCAGCAGCTACGGACTAGCGGGAGGGCCGACCGGGGAGCTGTTTTTT.

This chain links TRBV2 with TRBJ2-1; weak D call: TRBD1 (6 bases). CDR3 length equals 15 residues. In germline, CDR1 is SNHLY, CDR2 FYNNEI. V was trimmed by 0 bases and J by 9 bases, leaving 15 bases between them. CDR3 sequence: CASSEARGEQGEQFF. The CDR3 coding sequence is TGTGCCAGCAGTGAAGCAAGGGGAGAACAGGGTGAGCAGTTCTTC.

V gene TRBV11-3 combines with J gene TRBJ2-5, with D maybe TRBD2 (6 bases). There are 18 residues in the CDR3. The V end lost 1 base, the J end lost 5 bases, and 23 bases lay between the germline ends. Germline CDR1 is SGHNT and CDR2 is YENEEA. CDR3 amino acids: CASSLGQQSGGIRETQYF. The CDR3 DNA is TGTGCCAGCAGCTTAGGTCAACAGAGCGGAGGGATCCGGGAGACCCAGTACTTC.

This clone was seen a few times. The J gene is TRBJ1-5, the V gene TRBV6-5; D is possibly TRBD1 (5 bases). This CDR3 is built from 14 residues. The germline V gene has CDR1 MNHEY and CDR2 SVGAGI. The ends were cut back, 6 bases at V and 4 bases at J, with 13 bases in the middle. CDR3: CASRTTATNQPQHF. CDR3 coding DNA: TGTGCCAGCAGGACGACAGCCACGAATCAGCCCCAGCATTTT.

This chain connects TRBV4-1 to TRBJ2-7; possibly TRBD2 for D (6 bases). V shed 4 bases and J shed 1 base, with 17 bases lying between them. The CDR3 is 16 amino acids. Germline V gene lookup returns CDR1 MGHRA and CDR2 YSYEKL. The CDR3: CASSPSRDSSSYEQYF. The CDR3 DNA reads TGCGCCAGCAGCCCCTCCCGGGACTCATCATCCTACGAGCAGTACTTC.

The chain combines TRBV11-2 with TRBJ1-4, with TRBD1 matching 7 bases. Germline V lookup: CDR1 SGHAT, CDR2 FQNNGV. CDR3 length: 14 residues. Losses at the gene ends were 5 bases for V and 5 bases for J; bases not matched to a gene: 5. The CDR3 sequence is CASSRGTVNEKLFF. The CDR3 DNA reads TGTGCCAGCAGCCGGGGGACAGTAAATGAAAAACTGTTTTTT.

The chain has TRBV6-5 and TRBJ2-5; TRBD2 aligns across 10 bases. The CDR3 totals 15 residues. CDR1 and CDR2 from the germline V gene are MNHEY and SVGAGI. Losses at the gene ends were 4 bases for V and 2 bases for J; bases not matched to a gene: 4. Here the CDR3 reads CASSLTLAGQETQYF. The CDR3 DNA sequence: TGTGCCAGCAGTTTGACACTAGCGGGACAAGAGACCCAGTACTTC.

This sequence joins TRBV18 and TRBJ2-1; 10 positions agree with TRBD2. V trimming: 2 bases; J trimming: 7 bases; junction bases outside the gene matches: 2. Germline V gene data show CDR1 as KGHSH and CDR2 as LQKENI. The CDR3 loop spans 14 amino acids. CDR3 loop: CASSPGLAVNEQFF. CDR3 coding DNA: TGTGCCAGCTCACCAGGACTAGCGGTAAATGAGCAGTTCTTC.

The V call is TRBV7-7, the J call TRBJ2-1; 11 nucleotides match TRBD2. The CDR3 extends over 15 amino acids. Germline values: CDR1 SSHAT, CDR2 FNYEAQ (reference sequence). Losses at the gene ends were 5 bases for V and 8 bases for J; bases not matched to a gene: 8. The CDR3 sequence: CASSQLAGASHEQFF. DNA for the CDR3: TGTGCCAGCAGCCAACTAGCGGGAGCTTCCCATGAGCAGTTCTTC.

This chain connects TRBV15 to TRBJ1-5; 10 nucleotides match TRBD1. CDR1 and CDR2 (germline): LNHNV, YYDKDF (reference sequence). V was pared by 2 bases and J by 5 bases, with 6 bases of the junction left unmatched. CDR3 length equals 16 residues. This CDR3 is CATSRTADRGYQPQHF. CDR3 nucleotide sequence: TGTGCCACCAGCAGAACTGCGGACAGGGGGTATCAGCCCCAGCATTTT.

The chain combines TRBV30 with TRBJ2-7; D unclear. The CDR3 extends over 11 amino acids. Germline V gives CDR1 GTSNPN, CDR2 SVGIG (reference sequence). Deletions cut 1 base from V and 4 bases from J, with 5 bases between. The CDR3 region is CAWSGRYEQYF. For the CDR3, the DNA is TGTGCCTGGAGTGGCAGGTACGAGCAGTACTTC.

The V and J genes are TRBV7-9 and TRBJ2-7, with D possibly called TRBD1 or TRBD2 (6 bases each). Germline assignment: CDR1 SEHNR and CDR2 FQNEAQ (reference sequence). The CDR3 consists of 14 residues. Trimming removed 3 bases from V and 3 bases from J, with 12 bases in between. The CDR3 loop is CASSFGGSGYEQYF. DNA for the CDR3: TGTGCCAGCAGCTTCGGGGGCTCGGGCTACGAGCAGTACTTC. The entire variable domain, with the rest obtained from reference TRBV7-9 and TRBJ2-7, is as follows: DTGVSQNPRHKITKRGQNVTFRCDPISEHNRLYWYRQTLGQGPEFLTYFQNEAQLEKSRLLSDRFSAERPKGSFSTLEIQRTEQGDSAMYLCASSFGGSGYEQYFGPGTRLTVT.

This clone was seen only a few times. The V call is TRBV7-6, the J call TRBJ2-1; D might be TRBD2 (5 bases). V lost 2 bases to trimming and J lost 8 bases, with 22 bases between them. The CDR3 loop spans 17 amino acids. Germline lookup yields CDR1 SGHVS and CDR2 FNYEAQ. Written as DNA, the CDR3 is TGTGCCAGCAGCTTAATGCCTAGCTGGGAACTAGTCCATGAGCAGTTCTTC. This codes for CASSLMPSWELVHEQFF.